This T cell receptor (beta chain) was identified in a study of vaccination and CD4 T cells after COVID-19 (dated by TCRdb to 2021 to 2024). In the study overall: Every convalescent patient had a positive nasal swab PCR test for SARS-CoV-2, with mild disease in nine or ten patients and severe disease in one. In the convalescent cohort there were six males and four females, among whom were two Hispanic individuals, seven Caucasians, two Asians and one multiracial person. Participants received two doses of either the Pfizer-BioNTech BNT162b2 vaccine (n=8) or the Moderna mRNA-1273 vaccine (n=2). Post-COVID blood samples from convalescent patients were collected a median of 101 days after diagnosis, with a range of roughly 30 to 161 days. Post-vaccine blood samples were obtained a median of about 72 days after the second vaccine dose, with a range of roughly 13 to 250 days. The cultures were stimulated with overlapping spike peptide pools from SARS-CoV-2 and from the common cold coronaviruses HCoV-NL63, HCoV-OC43 and HCoV-229E. Control cultures received a CEFX viral epitope pool as the positive control, an HIV-1 Nef peptide pool as the negative control, or no peptide. In around 9 COVID-19 convalescent patients and a handful of infection-naive healthy vaccine recipients, researchers compared the spike-specific CD4+ TCR repertoire from before mRNA vaccination with the repertoire from after. Results and caveats for the whole study, not just this receptor: An increase in the median number of SARS-CoV-2-reactive clonotypes from approximately 20 after infection to roughly 38 after vaccination was observed, but the change was not found to be significant. In convalescent patients, a median around 90% of post-vaccine SARS-CoV-2-reactive clones were detected only after vaccination, suggesting vaccine-specific priming. The number of convalescent patients in the study was relatively small, and the study did not examine early timepoints following natural infection. Nearly all vaccine-specific clones in convalescent patients (304 of 307) were mono-reactive for SARS-CoV-2 spike rather than cross-reactive with common cold coronaviruses.

V lost 3 bases and J lost 5 bases, and the count of bases not matched to a germline gene is 5. Including the terminal cysteine and phenylalanine, the CDR3 comprises 14 residues. Only the CDR3 part of the read is kept: 42 bases, read in frame from the first base. Details on this clonotype: It has no known antigen specificity. Base qualities are missing; no much larger clone stands one base away.

What the treatment or condition label conveys for this sample: roughly ten-day PBMC culture with coronavirus spike peptide pools or control peptides (ViraFEST assay). The ViraFEST assay was used in the study, in which antigen-specific T cells were expanded with peptide pools and expanded clonotypes were subsequently identified by TCR sequencing. Positive SARS-CoV-2 PCR tests in the convalescent patients dated from March to December 2020, before Alpha, Beta and Delta variants emerged in the United States. Approximately 2.1 million PBMCs per well were cultured in IMDM with approximately 5.2% human AB serum and 8 to 10 IU/ml IL-2, plus 10 ug/ml peptide pools. Half of the culture medium was replaced with fresh IL-2-containing medium on days 3 and 7. CD4+ T cells were isolated after roughly 9 days of culture through negative selection using the EasySep CD4+ T cell isolation kit. Ficoll-Paque Plus gradient centrifugation was used to isolate PBMCs from whole blood, and the isolated PBMCs were then either used fresh or cryopreserved at -140C. Each culture condition was generally run in triplicate wells.

Library creation used PCR. At the Johns Hopkins FTIC core, DNA from the cultured CD4+ T cells underwent TCR sequencing with the Oncomine TCR Beta short-read assay. Genomic DNA was extracted from the cultured CD4+ T cells with the QIAamp micro DNA kit. Oncomine TCR Beta libraries from cultured CD4+ T cells were pooled using unique dual indexes and sequenced on an Illumina iSeq 100. The published analysis was carried out like this. Non-productive sequences were removed, and CDR3s not starting with C, not ending with F or W, or shorter than 7 amino acids were discarded. The MANAFEST web application identified antigen-specific clonotypes by comparing peptide-stimulated wells against reference wells and other culture wells. For a clone to be called positive, the clone needed an FDR below 0.05, an odds ratio above 5, and a productive frequency above 0.1% in at least two of three replicate wells. Clonotypes that were significantly expanded in both SARS-CoV-2 spike wells and at least one common cold coronavirus spike condition were defined as cross-reactive. Levenshtein distances (stringdist) and unrooted phylogenetic trees (ape) in R version 3.6.1 were used to assess CDR3 homology. The raw public data were reprocessed by TCRdb itself: fastp quality trimming at Q25, MiXCR clonotype calling, in-frame beta chains only. Rows merge per CDR3 protein into single entries with the most common DNA and genes. In this record, the V and J calls reflect TCRdb's handling and not the investigators' own analysis. Here the sample has 8,000 or so distinct CDR3 sequences; less than 85% occur a single time. Under 45% of the sample is taken by the ten largest.

Recombination connected TRBV12-3 or TRBV12-4 to TRBJ2-3, and TRBD1 matches 7 of the central bases. Input material: CD4+ T cells from blood, cultured in vitro. The receptor's source is a human donor who had recovered from COVID-19. Here is the DNA: TGTGCCAGCAGTTTTAGACAGGGACAAGATACGCAGTATTTT. Its translation reads: CASSFRQGQDTQYF.